The text below deals with one T cell receptor beta chain. The sample's time point: patch test 1, 2 weeks after DPC sensitization. As for treatment: therapeutic diphenylcyclopropenone sensitization with weekly scalp DPC. The data are from a study of human T cells and chemical hapten exposure. TCRdb passed the RACE reads through MiXCR, listing each CDR3 protein once. The sample has about 120,000 distinct CDR3 sequences, roughly an eighth seen once; the top ten hold around 0.99%. The CDR3 covers 14 residues. V was pared by 5 bases and J by 1 base, with 4 bases of the junction left unmatched. Per germline, CDR1 MNHEY and CDR2 SVGEGT.

The receptor comes from a man between 18 and 29 years old with alopecia areata. Some clones in this sample may be carry-over from other donors' samples. Source: whole blood, taken in connection with sensitization to the hapten diphenylcyclopropenone (DPC). V and J are TRBV6-2 or TRBV6-3 and TRBJ1-2; 7 bases are a match to TRBD1. This CDR3 is CASSPDRNNYGYTF. CDR3 sequence (DNA): TGTGCCAGCAGTCCGGACAGGAATAACTATGGCTACACCTTC.